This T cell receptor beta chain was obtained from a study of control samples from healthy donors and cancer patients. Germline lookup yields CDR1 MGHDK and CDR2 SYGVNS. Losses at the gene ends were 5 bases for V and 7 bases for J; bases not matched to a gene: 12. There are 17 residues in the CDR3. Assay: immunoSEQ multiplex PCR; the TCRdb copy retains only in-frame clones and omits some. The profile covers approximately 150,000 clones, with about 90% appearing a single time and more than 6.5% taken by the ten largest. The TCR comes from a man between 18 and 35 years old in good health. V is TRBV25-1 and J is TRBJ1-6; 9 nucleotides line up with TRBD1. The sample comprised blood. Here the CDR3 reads CASSPPRTGVLNSPLHF. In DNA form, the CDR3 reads TGTGCCAGCAGTCCTCCTAGGACAGGGGTGTTAAATTCACCCCTCCACTTT.